The 17 T cell receptor beta chains reported below all come from one sample, sequenced in a study of T-cell reconstitution after alpha-beta-depleted transplantation in children. Preparation of the TCRbeta library was carried out with unique molecular identifiers. TCRdb called the PCR reads again in MiXCR, with one record for every CDR3 protein. The table has about 580,000 distinct CDR3 sequences, under 25% seen once; the top ten hold over 12%. The sequences come from PBMCs, mostly from graft donor cells, collected 360 days after TCRalphabeta/CD19-depleted stem cell transplant. These receptors were taken from a boy under two years old who had a stem cell transplant for acute myeloid leukemia, so the T cells may come from the graft donor.

Points on this clonotype: In this CDR3 the conserved last residue, phenylalanine or tryptophan, is missing, so a read error is likely. This rearrangement joins TRBV12-3 or TRBV12-4 to TRBJ2-7; 7 bases fit TRBD1. The CDR3 is 14 amino acids. The ends lost 5 bases at V and 2 bases at J; junction bases unmatched: 6. The CDR3: CASSHGTAPYEQYG. The DNA for the CDR3 is TGTGCCAGCAGTCATGGGACAGCGCCCTACGAGCAGTACGGC.

The chain has TRBV20-1 and TRBJ2-5; the match to TRBD2 covers 9 bases. The germline gives CDR1 DFQATT, CDR2 SNEGSKA (reference sequence). The CDR3 is 14 residues long. The trim removed 3 bases at V and 1 base at J, leaving 3 bases unmatched. The CDR3 here is CSASSGGVQETQYF. DNA of the CDR3: TGCAGTGCTAGTAGCGGGGGAGTCCAAGAGACCCAGTACTTC.

This clonotype has ten or more counts. The CDR3 sequence is CASSPRLNTEAFF. CDR3 sequence (DNA): TGTGCCAGCAGTCCCAGGCTGAACACTGAAGCTTTCTTT. This sequence joins TRBV28 and TRBJ1-1, with D unclear. The CDR3 sequence is 13 residues long. Trimming left V 5 bases short and J 0 bases short, with 7 bases between. Germline CDR1 reads MDHEN; CDR2 reads SYDVKM.

The chain has TRBV20-1 and TRBJ2-3; 9 bases fit TRBD2. Germline V lookup: CDR1 DFQATT, CDR2 SNEGSKA (reference sequence). V shed 6 bases and J 5 bases; nucleotides not matched to a gene: 9. This CDR3 spans 14 amino acids. The chain's CDR3 is CSAPIAGALDTQYF. CDR3 coding DNA: TGCAGTGCCCCAATAGCGGGGGCATTAGATACGCAGTATTTT.

This clonotype was picked up many times. The genes are TRBV19 and TRBJ2-5; D gene unclear. CDR1 and CDR2 (germline): LNHDA, SQIVND (reference sequence). Trimming cost V 4 bases and J 1 base, with 7 bases left between them. This CDR3 contains 13 residues. As DNA, the CDR3 is TGTGCCAGTAGTAGCACAGCCCAAGAGACCCAGTACTTC. It specifies CASSSTAQETQYF.

This clonotype was recorded a few times. The rearrangement links TRBV12-3 or TRBV12-4 to TRBJ2-7; a possible D gene is TRBD2 (7 bases). Trimming took 6 bases from V and 7 from J, leaving 22 bases between them. CDR3 size: 15 residues. CDR3 amino acids: CASRHSGGGRWEQYF. CDR3 nucleotides: TGTGCCAGCAGACACTCGGGGGGCGGACGCTGGGAGCAGTACTTC.

The chain recombines TRBV7-9 with TRBJ2-7, with D perhaps matching TRBD2 (6 bases). This CDR3 is 15 amino acids long. Germline CDR1 reads SEHNR; CDR2 reads FQNEAQ (reference sequence). Deletions cut 1 base from V and 3 bases from J, with 13 bases between. The CDR3 sequence: CASSLVQGGYYEQYF. The CDR3 region has the DNA TGTGCCAGCAGCTTAGTGCAGGGAGGCTACTACGAGCAGTACTTC.

Ten or more counts support this clonotype. The V gene is TRBV6-5, the J gene TRBJ1-1; no clear D. The germline V gene has CDR1 MNHEY and CDR2 SVGAGI. Deletions cut 5 bases from V and 5 bases from J, with 6 bases between. The length of the CDR3 is 11 residues. This chain's CDR3 is CASSPGTEAFF. CDR3 coding DNA: TGTGCCAGCAGTCCTGGTACTGAAGCTTTCTTT.

This chain links TRBV4-1 with TRBJ2-3; no firm D call. There are 14 residues in the CDR3. Looked up from germline, CDR1 is MGHRA and CDR2 is YSYEKL. With 4 bases removed from V and 2 bases from J, the gap between germline ends came to 10 bases. CDR3 sequence reads: CASSPIPITDTQYF. The CDR3 DNA reads TGCGCCAGCAGCCCCATTCCCATCACAGATACGCAGTATTTT.

This rearrangement joins TRBV27 to TRBJ1-3; no clear D gene. Germline CDR1 is MNHEY and CDR2 is SMNVEV (reference sequence). V dropped 9 bases and J dropped 1 base, with 16 bases sitting between them. The CDR3 extends over 15 amino acids. The DNA for the CDR3 is TGTGCCAGAGCGGAGGCTCGAATGTCTGGAAACACCATATATTTT. Its translation is CARAEARMSGNTIYF.

This clonotype was observed many times. This chain joins TRBV20-1 and TRBJ2-1, with 7 positions matching TRBD1. Germline lookup yields CDR1 DFQATT and CDR2 SNEGSKA (reference sequence). This CDR3 spans 15 amino acids. Losses at the gene ends were 3 bases for V and 0 bases for J; bases not matched to a gene: 5. The CDR3 coding sequence is TGCAGTGCTAGCAAGGGACAGAGCTCCTACAATGAGCAGTTCTTC. Translated: CSASKGQSSYNEQFF.

This clonotype was counted a few times. The gene calls are TRBV12-3 or TRBV12-4 and TRBJ1-1; the D is unclear. This CDR3 is built from 15 residues. Deletions cut 6 bases from V and 1 base from J, with 15 bases between. As DNA, the CDR3 is TGTGCCAGCAGCCCGCACTCGAACCGGAACACTGAAGCTTTCTTT. Its translation is CASSPHSNRNTEAFF.

This clonotype was seen many times. The CDR3, as DNA: TGTGCTAGTGGCACCGGGAATACCGATGAGCAGTTCTTC. This encodes CASGTGNTDEQFF. The chain is built from TRBV12-5 and TRBJ2-1, with D perhaps matching TRBD2 (5 bases). The CDR3 is 13 residues long. The germline V gene has CDR1 LGHNT and CDR2 FRNRAP. Trimming pared 6 bases from V and 8 bases from J, leaving 14 bases between.

This clonotype was detected a few times. This rearrangement joins TRBV20-1 to TRBJ2-7, with D perhaps assigned TRBD1 or TRBD2 (5 bases each). The ends were cut back, 6 bases at V and 7 bases at J, with 19 bases in the middle. The germline V gene encodes CDR1 DFQATT and CDR2 SNEGSKA (reference sequence). CDR3 length: 13 amino acids. The CDR3 DNA follows: TGCAGTGCCCCACTTGGGGGATCCGCGGAGCAGTACTTC. Translated, it gives CSAPLGGSAEQYF.

The rearrangement uses TRBV11-2 and TRBJ2-6, with D uncertain. Looked up from germline, CDR1 is SGHAT and CDR2 is FQNNGV. With 8 bases removed from V and 0 bases from J, the gap between germline ends came to 8 bases. The length of the CDR3 is 14 residues. The CDR3: CASGTPSGANVLTF. CDR3 DNA sequence: TGTGCCAGCGGCACACCCTCTGGGGCCAACGTCCTGACTTTC.

The chain couples TRBV4-3 to TRBJ2-7; D is perhaps TRBD1 (6 bases). There are 15 residues in the CDR3. Germline CDR1 is LGHNA and CDR2 is YSLEER. V shed 2 bases and J shed 5 bases, with 16 bases lying between them. CDR3 DNA sequence: TGCGCCAGCAGCCAACAGACAGGAGAAATCGACGAGCAGTACTTC. Protein: CASSQQTGEIDEQYF.

This clonotype was recorded only once. V and J are TRBV7-6 and TRBJ2-7; D gene uncertain. This CDR3 comprises 15 residues. The V gene lost 3 bases and the J gene lost 3 bases, with 15 bases spanning the gap. Germline V gene data show CDR1 as SGHVS and CDR2 as FNYEAQ. This chain's CDR3 is CASSLTPSASYEQYF. The CDR3 coding sequence is TGTGCCAGCAGCTTGACCCCATCTGCGAGCTACGAGCAGTACTTC.